What follows are 6 T cell receptor beta chains derived from one specimen sequenced in a study of T cells after yellow fever vaccination. TCRdb itself ran the 5' RACE reads through MiXCR, one entry per CDR3 protein. The sample lists 450,000 to 600,000 distinct CDR3 sequences, about a sixth occurring once. Sequencing was performed on PBMCs, taken 4 to 6 days after the first yellow fever vaccination. These TCRs come from a man aged 18 to 30 who received the YFV17D yellow fever vaccine.

This clonotype was detected only a few times. The V gene is TRBV20-1, the J gene TRBJ1-2; D remains unclear. Germline CDR1 is DFQATT and CDR2 is SNEGSKA (reference sequence). The CDR3 has 11 amino acids. V was pared by 3 bases and J by 13 bases, with 15 bases between. The CDR3 here is CSARPGVYGTF. The CDR3 nucleotides are TGCAGTGCTAGGCCGGGAGTTTATGGCACCTTC.

This clonotype was picked up a small number of times. The chain has TRBV18 and TRBJ2-3; 8 bases line up with TRBD2. V lost 4 bases and J lost 7; bases outside the gene matches: 16. Looked up from germline, CDR1 is KGHSH and CDR2 is LQKENI. The length of the CDR3 is 17 residues. This chain's CDR3 is CASSLTGTSGIANTQYF. Here the CDR3 DNA reads TGTGCCAGCTCACTTACCGGGACTAGTGGAATCGCTAATACGCAGTATTTT.

This clonotype was seen a handful of times. The J gene is TRBJ1-5, the V gene TRBV19; maybe TRBD1 (6 bases). The CDR3 runs to 15 residues. Germline CDR1 reads LNHDA; CDR2 reads SQIVND (reference sequence). The V gene lost 5 bases and the J gene lost 5 bases, with 16 bases spanning the gap. The CDR3 DNA reads TGTGCCAGTAGTCCTTCGTGGGGGGGCTATCAGCCCCAGCATTTT. It yields the protein CASSPSWGGYQPQHF.

The V and J genes are TRBV12-3 or TRBV12-4 and TRBJ1-6, with D unclear. Trimming left V 5 bases short and J 5 bases short, with 7 bases between. CDR3 size: 13 residues. This CDR3 reads CASSNSDNSPLHF. In DNA form, the CDR3 reads TGTGCCAGCAGTAACTCAGATAATTCACCCCTCCACTTT.

This clonotype was counted between two and nine times. V usage is TRBV5-1 and J usage is TRBJ1-3; D remains ambiguous. The CDR3 consists of 14 residues. The germline V gene has CDR1 SGHRS and CDR2 YFSETQ. The V end was cut by 0 bases, the J end by 3 bases, with 7 bases between. DNA for the CDR3: TGCGCCAGCAGCTTGGGGATCTTTGGAAACACCATATATTTT. The encoded protein is CASSLGIFGNTIYF.

This clonotype showed up just once. The rearrangement links TRBV6-5 to TRBJ2-3; 8 bases are a match to TRBD2. The length of the CDR3 is 16 residues. The J segment lost 2 bases and the V segment lost 2 bases, leaving 6 bases of the junction unmatched. Germline CDR1 is MNHEY and CDR2 is SVGAGI. In DNA form, the CDR3 reads TGTGCCAGCAGTTACGCTAGCGGGCTCGCCACAGATACGCAGTATTTT. Translation: CASSYASGLATDTQYF.